These T cell receptor beta chains were read from a single sample in a study of T-cell memory formation after mild COVID-19. TCRdb recomputed calls from the 5' RACE reads with MiXCR, one row per CDR3 protein. The sample has approximately 350,000 distinct CDR3 sequences; under 15% are singletons. Sequencing was carried out using PBMCs or a T cell subset sorted from them (not recorded which). These receptors all stem from a man younger than 35 who had mild COVID-19 (a few samples of this study predate the infection). Cell type and time point are not known. Each CDR3 is given with its conserved first and last residue. A D gene is named only where the DNA matches it firmly. A clone size is listed for some rows: how often the clone was seen (once, few, many), or a class if it is expanded.

>NA|NA|TRBV24-1|TRBJ2-3|13
TGTGCCACCAGTGCAGGTATCAAGGATACGCAGTATTTT
CATSAGIKDTQYF
>TRBD2|few|TRBV2|TRBJ2-5|14
TGTGCCAGCAGTGACCTAGCGGGGCAAGAGACCCAGTACTTC
CASSDLAGQETQYF
>TRBD2|many|TRBV4-1|TRBJ2-5|15
TGCGCCAGCAGCCCGGGACTAGCGGGGGGAGAGACCCAGTACTTC
CASSPGLAGGETQYF
>TRBD2|NA|TRBV12-3/TRBV12-4|TRBJ2-5|15
TGTGCCAGCAGAACTAGCGGGGGGGCCGTACAGACCCAGTACTTC
CASRTSGGAVQTQYF
>NA|NA|TRBV7-9|TRBJ2-7|15
TGTGCCAGCCTACCCTTCCGGGACGGAGCCTACGAGCAGTACTTC
CASLPFRDGAYEQYF
>NA|NA|TRBV4-3|TRBJ1-2|14
TGCGCCAGCAGCCAAGACGAGGGGGTGGATGGCTACACCTTC
CASSQDEGVDGYTF
>NA|few|TRBV7-9|TRBJ1-2|13
TGTGCCAGCAGCTCGGACAGACCTGATGGCTACACCTTC
CASSSDRPDGYTF
>NA|many|TRBV15|TRBJ1-1|15
TGTGCCACCAGCAGAGTTCGGCGGTTAATCACTGAAGCTTTCTTT
CATSRVRRLITEAFF
>TRBD2|NA|TRBV20-1|TRBJ2-3|14
TGCAGTGCTAGAGATGGGAGGGGCACAGATACGCAGTATTTT
CSARDGRGTDTQYF
>NA|few|TRBV9|TRBJ1-2|12
TGTGCCAGCAGCGTACAAAAATATGGCTACACCTTC
CASSVQKYGYTF
>NA|NA|TRBV7-2|TRBJ2-1|16
TGTGCCAGCAGCTTTTGGGTGGGGAACTCCTACAATGAGCAGTTCTTC
CASSFWVGNSYNEQFF
>NA|NA|TRBV5-1|TRBJ1-2|14
TGCGCCAGCAGCTTGGGGCAGGCACACTATGGCTACACCTTC
CASSLGQAHYGYTF
>NA|few|TRBV11-2|TRBJ2-7|12
TGTGCCAGCAGGTCCTGGGGTGTCGAGCAGTACTTC
CASRSWGVEQYF
>TRBD1|few|TRBV29-1|TRBJ2-3|14
TGCAGCGTGCCCAGGGACAGCCCTACAGATACGCAGTATTTT
CSVPRDSPTDTQYF
>TRBD1|NA|TRBV4-2|TRBJ1-1|15
TGTGCCAGCAGCATGGAAGGGGGCGGTGGGACTGAAGCTTTCTTT
CASSMEGGGGTEAFF
>NA|NA|TRBV14|TRBJ2-3|13
TGTGCCAGCAGCCCCCATCTCTCAGATACGCAGTATTTT
CASSPHLSDTQYF
>NA|NA|TRBV12-3/TRBV12-4|TRBJ1-1|14
TGTGCCAGCAGGACTACAGGCGGGGTCACTGAAGCTTTCTTT
CASRTTGGVTEAFF
>NA|few|TRBV7-6|TRBJ1-3|16
TGTGCCAGCAGCTTACAGCCGCGGTCAGATGGAAACACCATATATTTT
CASSLQPRSDGNTIYF
>NA|few|TRBV4-1|TRBJ2-7|14
TGCGCCAGCAGCCAACTAGGGAACTCCTACGAGCAGTACTTC
CASSQLGNSYEQYF
>NA|NA|TRBV20-1|TRBJ1-2|14
TGCAGTGCTAGAGATAACACCCCGAGATATGGCTACACCTTC
CSARDNTPRYGYTF
>NA|NA|TRBV30|TRBJ2-7|11
TGTGCCTGGGGGGGAGGAAACGAGCAGTACTTC
CAWGGGNEQYF
>NA|NA|TRBV5-1|TRBJ2-3|14
TGCGCCAGCAGCTTGGCCCATAGCACAGATACGCAGTATTTT
CASSLAHSTDTQYF
>NA|few|TRBV7-3|TRBJ1-1|13
TGTGCCAGCAGCTTTGGAGGTCTCACTGAAGCTTTCTTT
CASSFGGLTEAFF
>NA|few|TRBV4-1|TRBJ1-1|16
TGCGCCAGCAGCCAAGAACGAATTGGGGGGATGACTGAAGCTTTCTTT
CASSQERIGGMTEAFF
>NA|NA|TRBV28|TRBJ1-5|14
TGTGCCAGCGGACTCCTGAGTAGCAATCAGCCCCAGCATTTT
CASGLLSSNQPQHF
>NA|many|TRBV20-1|TRBJ1-4|13
TGCAGTGCTACAGGGGCAACTAATGAAAAACTGTTTTTT
CSATGATNEKLFF
>TRBD1|few|TRBV4-1|TRBJ1-5|16
TGCGCCAGCAGCCAAGCCGAGACAGGGGCCAATCAGCCCCAGCATTTT
CASSQAETGANQPQHF
>NA|NA|TRBV19|TRBJ2-3|13
TGTGCCAGCGCGACAGTGAGCACAGATACGCAGTATTTT
CASATVSTDTQYF
>NA|few|TRBV5-5|TRBJ1-2|14
TGTGCCAGCAGCTTGGGGGTAGGGCTCTATGGCTACACCTTC
CASSLGVGLYGYTF
>TRBD2|NA|TRBV5-1|TRBJ2-3|17
TGCGCCAGCAGCTTGGCAATGCTAGCGGGGGAGGAGGATACGCAGTATTTT
CASSLAMLAGEEDTQYF
>TRBD1|NA|TRBV12-3/TRBV12-4|TRBJ2-7|17
TGTGCCAGCAGTTCACAGGGACAGGTAACCCCACCCGACGAGCAGTACTTC
CASSSQGQVTPPDEQYF
>NA|many|TRBV7-8|TRBJ2-3|16
TGTGCCAGCAGCATGGGATACACCGGGACCCTGGATACGCAGTATTTT
CASSMGYTGTLDTQYF
>TRBD1|NA|TRBV27|TRBJ2-4|13
TGTGCCAGCAAAGGGGGCCAGTGGAACATTCAGTACTTC
CASKGGQWNIQYF
>NA|NA|TRBV7-8|TRBJ2-2|17
TGTGCCAGCATTCGGCGGGGGGGGACAGGGCCCACCGGGGAGCTGTTTTTT
CASIRRGGTGPTGELFF
>TRBD2|few|TRBV3-1|TRBJ2-5|16
TGTGCCAGCAGCCACTTGGTAGCGGGGGGACAAGAGACCCAGTACTTC
CASSHLVAGGQETQYF
>NA|many|TRBV7-3|TRBJ2-1|14
TGTGCCAGCAGCTTAATTCCAGGGTCCGATGAGCAGTTCTTC
CASSLIPGSDEQFF
>TRBD1|many|TRBV4-3|TRBJ1-2|18
TGCGCCAGCAGCCAAGATAGAGGAGGGACAGGGTTTTCCTATGGCTACACCTTC
CASSQDRGGTGFSYGYTF